This TCR beta chain was obtained from a study of metastatic and nonmetastatic thyroid tumors. Looking at the study overall: For malignant and benign thyroid patients, tumor or nodule tissue and blood were the sources whose repertoires were compared. Findings of the study overall: Versus benign nodules, malignant thyroid tumors reportedly had significantly higher TCR beta diversity, in blood and tumor.

Among the patients, none had received any treatment before thyroid surgery. This clone was recorded many times. No antigen is known for it. As processed by the authors: Across clinicopathological groups, CDR3 differences served as the basis for building a distant-metastasis classifier for papillary thyroid cancer. MiXCR was used by TCRdb to re-call the PCR reads. TCRdb, rather than the study authors, made the V and J calls. The sample records 8,000 or so clones, 25% to 30% being singletons. This CDR3 has 12 residues. Germline values: CDR1 SEHNR, CDR2 FQNEAQ (reference sequence). V lost 5 bases and J lost 5, with 7 bases in between.

This chain uses TRBV7-9 with TRBJ2-1; TRBD2 might be the D (6 bases). Input material: adjacent normal tissue. The clonotype comes from a female donor with papillary thyroid cancer or a benign thyroid nodule (not recorded which). Some clones in this sample may be carry-over from other donors' samples. The CDR3 coding sequence is TGTGCCAGCAGCCGCGGGGACAATGAGCAGTTCTTC. Protein sequence: CASSRGDNEQFF.